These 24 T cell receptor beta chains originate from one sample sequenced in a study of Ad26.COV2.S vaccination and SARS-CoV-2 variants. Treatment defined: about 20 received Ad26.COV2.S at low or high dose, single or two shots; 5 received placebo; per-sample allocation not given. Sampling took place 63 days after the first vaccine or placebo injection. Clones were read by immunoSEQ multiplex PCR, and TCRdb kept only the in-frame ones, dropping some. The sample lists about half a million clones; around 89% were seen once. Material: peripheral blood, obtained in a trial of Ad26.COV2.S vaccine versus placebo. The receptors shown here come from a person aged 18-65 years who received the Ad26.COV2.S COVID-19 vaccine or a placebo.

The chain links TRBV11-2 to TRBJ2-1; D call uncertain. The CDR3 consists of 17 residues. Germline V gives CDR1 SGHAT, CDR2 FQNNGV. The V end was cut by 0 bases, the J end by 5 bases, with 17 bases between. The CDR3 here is CASSLDLVVWADNEQFF. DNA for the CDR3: TGTGCCAGCAGCTTAGATCTTGTTGTATGGGCCGACAATGAGCAGTTCTTC.

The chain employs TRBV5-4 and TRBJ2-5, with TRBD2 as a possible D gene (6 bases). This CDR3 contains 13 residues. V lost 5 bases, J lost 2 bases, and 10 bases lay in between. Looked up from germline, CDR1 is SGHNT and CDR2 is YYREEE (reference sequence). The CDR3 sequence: CASRPGLQETQYF. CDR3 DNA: TGTGCCAGCAGACCGGGACTGCAAGAGACCCAGTACTTC.

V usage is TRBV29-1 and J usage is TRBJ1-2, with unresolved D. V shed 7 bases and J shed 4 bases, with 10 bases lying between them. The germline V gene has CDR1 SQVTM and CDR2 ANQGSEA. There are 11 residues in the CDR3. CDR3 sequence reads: CSGGNAYGYTF. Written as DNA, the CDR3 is TGCAGCGGTGGAAATGCCTATGGCTACACCTTC. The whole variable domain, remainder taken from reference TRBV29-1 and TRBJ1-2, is SAVISQKPSRDICQRGTSLTIQCQVDSQVTMMFWYRQQPGQSLTLIATANQGSEATYESGFVIDKFPISRPNLTFSTLTVSNMSPEDSSIYLCSGGNAYGYTFGSGTRLTVV.

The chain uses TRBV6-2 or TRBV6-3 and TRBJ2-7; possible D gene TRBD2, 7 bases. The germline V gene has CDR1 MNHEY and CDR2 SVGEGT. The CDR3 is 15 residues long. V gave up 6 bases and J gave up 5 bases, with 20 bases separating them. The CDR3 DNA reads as TGTGCCAGCAGCGAAGGGGGGGCCAACACTCACGAGCAGTACTTC. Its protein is CASSEGGANTHEQYF.

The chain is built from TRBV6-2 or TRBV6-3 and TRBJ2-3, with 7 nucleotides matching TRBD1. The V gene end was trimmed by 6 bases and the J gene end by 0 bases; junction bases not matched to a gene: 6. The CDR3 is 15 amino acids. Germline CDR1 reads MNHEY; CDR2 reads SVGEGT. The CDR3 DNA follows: TGTGCCAGCAGCCCTCAGGGGGTCAGCACAGATACGCAGTATTTT. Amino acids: CASSPQGVSTDTQYF.

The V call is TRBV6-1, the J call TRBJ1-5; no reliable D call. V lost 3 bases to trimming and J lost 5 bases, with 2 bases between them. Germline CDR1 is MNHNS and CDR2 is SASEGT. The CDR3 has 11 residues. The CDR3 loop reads CASSDDQPQHF. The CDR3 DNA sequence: TGTGCCAGCAGTGACGATCAGCCCCAGCATTTT.

The CDR3 protein is CASSQGGNTEAFF. The CDR3 nucleotides are TGTGCTTCCTCCCAGGGTGGGAACACTGAAGCTTTCTTT. J is TRBJ1-1 and V is TRBV12-5, with D perhaps TRBD1 (5 bases). CDR1 and CDR2 from the germline V gene are LGHNT and FRNRAP. The CDR3 covers 13 residues. Between the trimmed V and J ends, which lost 11 bases and 1 base, there was a span of 14 bases.

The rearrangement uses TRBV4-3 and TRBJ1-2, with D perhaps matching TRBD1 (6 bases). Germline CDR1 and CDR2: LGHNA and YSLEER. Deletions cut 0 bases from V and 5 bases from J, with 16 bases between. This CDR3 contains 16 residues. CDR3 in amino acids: CASSQDSMERGYGYTF. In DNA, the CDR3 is TGCGCCAGCAGCCAAGATTCAATGGAAAGGGGGTATGGCTACACCTTC.

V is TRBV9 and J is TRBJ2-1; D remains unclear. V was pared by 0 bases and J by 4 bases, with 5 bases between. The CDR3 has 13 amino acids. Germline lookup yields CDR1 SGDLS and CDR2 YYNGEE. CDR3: CASSVDTYNEQFF. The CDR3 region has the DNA TGTGCCAGCAGCGTAGACACGTACAATGAGCAGTTCTTC.

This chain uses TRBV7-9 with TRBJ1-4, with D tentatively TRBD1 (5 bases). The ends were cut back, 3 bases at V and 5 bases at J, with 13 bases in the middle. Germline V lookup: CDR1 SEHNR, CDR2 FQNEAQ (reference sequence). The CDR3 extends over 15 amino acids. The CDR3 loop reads CASSFSRGPNEKLFF. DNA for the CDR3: TGTGCCAGCAGCTTCAGTCGGGGCCCGAATGAAAAACTGTTTTTT.

The CDR3: CASRGGQGTYEQYF. The CDR3 coding sequence is TGTGCCAGCAGGGGGGGACAGGGAACCTACGAGCAGTACTTC. V usage is TRBV5-5 and J usage is TRBJ2-7; 9 bases map to TRBD1. The CDR3 covers 14 residues. CDR1 is SGHKS and CDR2 is YYEKEE in the germline V gene (reference sequence). J gave up 2 bases and V 5 bases, and 5 bases lay outside the gene matches. The full variable domain, with the rest looked up from reference TRBV5-5 and TRBJ2-7, is DAGVTQSPTHLIKTRGQQVTLRCSPISGHKSVSWYQQVLGQGPQFIFQYYEKEERGRGNFPDRFSARQFPNYSSELNVNALLLGDSALYLCASRGGQGTYEQYFGPGTRLTVT.

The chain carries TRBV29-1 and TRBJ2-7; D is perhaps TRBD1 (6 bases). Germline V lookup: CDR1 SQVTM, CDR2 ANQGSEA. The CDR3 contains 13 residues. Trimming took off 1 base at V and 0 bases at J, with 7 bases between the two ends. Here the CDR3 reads CSVEAGVSYEQYF. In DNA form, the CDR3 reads TGCAGCGTTGAAGCAGGGGTCTCCTACGAGCAGTACTTC.

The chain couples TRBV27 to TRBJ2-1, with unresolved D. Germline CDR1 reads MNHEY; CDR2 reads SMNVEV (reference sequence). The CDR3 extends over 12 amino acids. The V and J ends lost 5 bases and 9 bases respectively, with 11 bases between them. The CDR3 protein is CASSRGLSEQFF. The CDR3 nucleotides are TGTGCCAGCAGTCGCGGTCTCTCTGAGCAGTTCTTC.

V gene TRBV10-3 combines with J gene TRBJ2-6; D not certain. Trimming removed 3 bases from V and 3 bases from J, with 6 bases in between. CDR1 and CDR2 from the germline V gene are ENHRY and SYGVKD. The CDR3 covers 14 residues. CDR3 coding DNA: TGTGCCATCAGTGACCCGATTGGGGCCAACGTCCTGACTTTC. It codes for CAISDPIGANVLTF.

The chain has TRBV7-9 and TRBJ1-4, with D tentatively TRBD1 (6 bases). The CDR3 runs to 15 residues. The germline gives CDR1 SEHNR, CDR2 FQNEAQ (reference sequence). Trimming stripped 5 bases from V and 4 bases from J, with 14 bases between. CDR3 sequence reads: CASSLDGQINEKLFF. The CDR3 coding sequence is TGTGCCAGCAGCCTAGATGGACAGATTAATGAAAAACTGTTTTTT.

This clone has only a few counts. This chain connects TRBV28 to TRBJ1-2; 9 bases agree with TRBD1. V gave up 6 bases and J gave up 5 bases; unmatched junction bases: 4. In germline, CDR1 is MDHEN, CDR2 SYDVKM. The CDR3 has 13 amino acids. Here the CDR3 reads CASSPGQGYGYTF. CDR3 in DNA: TGTGCCAGCAGCCCGGGACAGGGATATGGCTACACCTTC.

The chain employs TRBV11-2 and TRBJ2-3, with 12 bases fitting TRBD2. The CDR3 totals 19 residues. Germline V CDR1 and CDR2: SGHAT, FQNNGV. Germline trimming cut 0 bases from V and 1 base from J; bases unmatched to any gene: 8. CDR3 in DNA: TGTGCCAGCAGCTTAGAGCCTAGCGGGGGGGCCACCCGCACAGATACGCAGTATTTT. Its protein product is CASSLEPSGGATRTDTQYF.

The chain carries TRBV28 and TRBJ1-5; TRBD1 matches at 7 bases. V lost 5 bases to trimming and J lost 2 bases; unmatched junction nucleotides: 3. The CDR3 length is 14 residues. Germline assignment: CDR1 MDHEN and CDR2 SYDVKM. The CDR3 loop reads CASSAGGGNQPQHF. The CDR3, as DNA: TGTGCCAGCAGTGCAGGGGGAGGCAATCAGCCCCAGCATTTT.

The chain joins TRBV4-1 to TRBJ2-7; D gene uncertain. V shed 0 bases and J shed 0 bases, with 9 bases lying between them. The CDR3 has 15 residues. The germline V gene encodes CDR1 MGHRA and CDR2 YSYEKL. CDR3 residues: CASSQDRAFSYEQYF. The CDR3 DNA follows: TGCGCCAGCAGCCAAGATCGTGCGTTCTCCTACGAGCAGTACTTC.

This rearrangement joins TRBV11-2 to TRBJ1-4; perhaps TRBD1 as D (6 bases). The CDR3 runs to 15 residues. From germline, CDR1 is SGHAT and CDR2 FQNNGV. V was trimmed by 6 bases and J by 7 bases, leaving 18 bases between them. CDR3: CASSQTGSLSEKLFF. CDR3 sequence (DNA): TGTGCCAGCAGTCAGACAGGATCCTTGAGTGAAAAACTGTTTTTT.

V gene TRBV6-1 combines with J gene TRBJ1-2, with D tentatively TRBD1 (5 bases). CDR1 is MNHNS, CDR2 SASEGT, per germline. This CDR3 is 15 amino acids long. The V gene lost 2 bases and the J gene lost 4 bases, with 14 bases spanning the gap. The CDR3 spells CASSETIQGLYGYTF. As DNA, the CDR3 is TGTGCCAGCAGTGAAACCATTCAGGGTCTCTATGGCTACACCTTC.

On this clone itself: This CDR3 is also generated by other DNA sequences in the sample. CDR3 in amino acids: CASSLALSYEQYF. CDR3 coding DNA: TGCGCCAGCAGCTTGGCTCTCTCCTACGAGCAGTACTTC. The chain combines TRBV5-1 with TRBJ2-7; D is ambiguous. The CDR3 runs to 13 residues. From germline, CDR1 is SGHRS and CDR2 YFSETQ. Trimming took 0 bases from V and 0 from J, leaving 4 bases between them. The variable domain in full, completed from reference TRBV5-1 and TRBJ2-7, reads KAGVTQTPRYLIKTRGQQVTLSCSPISGHRSVSWYQQTPGQGLQFLFEYFSETQRNKGNFPGRFSGRQFSNSRSEMNVSTLELGDSALYLCASSLALSYEQYFGPGTRLTVT.

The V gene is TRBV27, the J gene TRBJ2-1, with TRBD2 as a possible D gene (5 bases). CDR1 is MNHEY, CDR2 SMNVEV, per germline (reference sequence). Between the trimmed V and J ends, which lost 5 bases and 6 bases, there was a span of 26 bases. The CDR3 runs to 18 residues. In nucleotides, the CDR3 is TGTGCCAGCAGTCCGACAACCCCCGGCGAGGGCGTAGGCAATGAGCAGTTCTTC. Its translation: CASSPTTPGEGVGNEQFF.

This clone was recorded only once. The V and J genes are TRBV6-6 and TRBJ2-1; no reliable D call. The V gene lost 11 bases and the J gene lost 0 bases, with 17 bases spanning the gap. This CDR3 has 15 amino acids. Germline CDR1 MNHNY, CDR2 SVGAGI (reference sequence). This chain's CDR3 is CARAAARGSYNEQFF. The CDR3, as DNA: TGTGCCCGCGCCGCGGCGCGCGGCTCCTACAATGAGCAGTTCTTC.